This TCR beta chain was captured in a study of preoperative IRX-2 immunotherapy in early breast cancer (dated by TCRdb to about 2019). What this sample's treatment or condition label stands for: preoperative locoregional IRX-2 cytokine immunotherapy. The samples were obtained from a phase Ib study in which preoperative, locoregional IRX-2 cytokine immunotherapy intended to prime immune responses was tested. Donors were patients with early-stage breast cancer who received IRX-2 before surgery. The library was made by the immunoSEQ multiplex PCR assay. In TCRdb, the immuneACCESS table is reduced to in-frame sequences with V and J assigned. These tables do not hold every clone; where another copy was compared, an unresolved V gene accounts for under half, and the others remain unexplained. The sample includes about 13,000 clones, with more than 75% observed a single time. The biggest ten clones account for more than 25% of the sample.

Compared with germline, V lacks 2 bases and J lacks 0 bases; bases without a gene match: 5. Including cysteine and phenylalanine, the CDR3 has 17 amino acids. Solely the CDR3 DNA is kept, with 51 bases framed from the first base. The germline V gene provides CDR1 SGHRS and CDR2 YFSETQ. A remark on this clone: The antigen it binds to is not known. No base quality information exists; no much larger clone differs at one position.

The chain joins TRBV5-1 to TRBJ1-6, and 7 junction bases match TRBD1. Sampling was performed from a patient treated with IRX-2 immunotherapy. The sequence came from a human donor with breast cancer. The CDR3 is CASSFQTGSSYNSPLHF. The DNA sequence is given as TGCGCCAGCAGCTTTCAGACAGGGAGCTCCTATAATTCACCCCTCCACTTT.